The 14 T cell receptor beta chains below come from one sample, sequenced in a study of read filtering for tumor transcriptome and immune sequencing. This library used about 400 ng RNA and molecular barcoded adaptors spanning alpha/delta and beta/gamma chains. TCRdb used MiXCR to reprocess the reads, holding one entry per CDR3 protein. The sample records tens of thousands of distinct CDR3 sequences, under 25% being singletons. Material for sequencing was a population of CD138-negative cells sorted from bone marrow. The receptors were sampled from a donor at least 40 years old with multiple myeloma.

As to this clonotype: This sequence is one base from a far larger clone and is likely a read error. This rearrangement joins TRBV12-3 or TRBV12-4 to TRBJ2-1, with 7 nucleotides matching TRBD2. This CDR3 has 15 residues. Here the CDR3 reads CASGFITSAPQLGFF. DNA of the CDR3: TGTGCCAGCGGTTTTATAACTAGCGCGCCCCAGTTGGGGTTCTTC.

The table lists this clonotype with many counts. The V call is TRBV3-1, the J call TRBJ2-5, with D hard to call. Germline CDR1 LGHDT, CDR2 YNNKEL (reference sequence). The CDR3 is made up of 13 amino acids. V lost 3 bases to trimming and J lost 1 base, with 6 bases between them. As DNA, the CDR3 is TGTGCCAGCAGCCAGATACTCCAAGAGACCCAGTACTTC. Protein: CASSQILQETQYF.

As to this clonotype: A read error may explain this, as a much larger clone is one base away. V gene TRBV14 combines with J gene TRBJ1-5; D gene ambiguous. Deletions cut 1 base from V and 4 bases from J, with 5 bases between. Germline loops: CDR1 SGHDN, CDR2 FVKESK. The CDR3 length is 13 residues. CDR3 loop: CASSQARNQPQHF. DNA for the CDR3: TGTGCCAGCAGCCAAGCGAGAAATCAGCCCCAGCATTTT. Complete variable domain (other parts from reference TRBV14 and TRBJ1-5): EAGVTQFPSHSVIEKGQTVTLRCDPISGHDNLYWYRRVMGKEIKFLLHFVKESKQDESGMPNNRFLAERTGGTYSTLKVQPAELEDSGVYFCASSQARNQPQHFGDGTRLSIL.

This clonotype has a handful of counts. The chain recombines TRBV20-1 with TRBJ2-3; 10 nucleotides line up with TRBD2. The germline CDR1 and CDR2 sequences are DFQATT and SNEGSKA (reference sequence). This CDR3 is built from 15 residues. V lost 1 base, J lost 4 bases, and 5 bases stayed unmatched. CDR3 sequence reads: CSARVGSGRSDTQYF. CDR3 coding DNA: TGCAGTGCTAGAGTGGGTAGCGGGAGGTCAGATACGCAGTATTTT.

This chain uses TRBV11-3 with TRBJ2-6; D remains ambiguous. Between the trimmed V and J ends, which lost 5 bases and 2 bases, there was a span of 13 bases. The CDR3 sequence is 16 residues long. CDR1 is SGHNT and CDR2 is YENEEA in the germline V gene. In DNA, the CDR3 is TGTGCCAGCAGCCCATACGAGAGTGCTGGGGCCAACGTCCTGACTTTC. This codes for CASSPYESAGANVLTF.

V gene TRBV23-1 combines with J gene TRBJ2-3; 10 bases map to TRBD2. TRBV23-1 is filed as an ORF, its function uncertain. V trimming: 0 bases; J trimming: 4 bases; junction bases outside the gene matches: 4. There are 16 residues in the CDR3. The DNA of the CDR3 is TGCGCCAGCAGTCAATCGTCAGCGGGAGGGCCAGATACGCAGTATTTT. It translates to CASSQSSAGGPDTQYF.

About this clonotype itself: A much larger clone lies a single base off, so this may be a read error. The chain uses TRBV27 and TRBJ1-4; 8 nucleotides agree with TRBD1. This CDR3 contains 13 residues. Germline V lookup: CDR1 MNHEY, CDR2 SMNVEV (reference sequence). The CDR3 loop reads CVSSHGQGGKLFF. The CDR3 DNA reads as TGTGTCAGCAGTCACGGACAGGGTGGAAAACTGTTTTTT.

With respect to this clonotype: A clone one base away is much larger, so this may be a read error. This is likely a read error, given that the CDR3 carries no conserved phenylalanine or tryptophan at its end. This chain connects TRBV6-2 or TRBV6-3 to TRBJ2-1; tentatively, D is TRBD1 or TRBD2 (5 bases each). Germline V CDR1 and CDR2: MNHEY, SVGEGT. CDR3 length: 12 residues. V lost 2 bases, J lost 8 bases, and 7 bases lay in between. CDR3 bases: TGTGCCAGCAGTTACCGGGGCGATGAGCAGTTCCTC. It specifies CASSYRGDEQFL.

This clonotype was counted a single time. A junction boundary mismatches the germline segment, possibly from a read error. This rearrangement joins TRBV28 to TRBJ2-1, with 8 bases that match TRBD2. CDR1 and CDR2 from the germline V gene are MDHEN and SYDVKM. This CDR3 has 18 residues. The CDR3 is CASRGTRGSKEVYNDQFF. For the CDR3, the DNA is TGTGCCAGCAGAGGGACTAGGGGGTCGAAGGAAGTCTACAATGATCAGTTCTTC.

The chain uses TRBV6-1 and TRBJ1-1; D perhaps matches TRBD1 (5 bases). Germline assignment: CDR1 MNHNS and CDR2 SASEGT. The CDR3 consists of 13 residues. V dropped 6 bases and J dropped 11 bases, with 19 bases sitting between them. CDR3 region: CASRPDLGGKAFF. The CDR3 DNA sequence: TGTGCCAGCAGACCAGACCTGGGGGGGAAGGCTTTCTTT.

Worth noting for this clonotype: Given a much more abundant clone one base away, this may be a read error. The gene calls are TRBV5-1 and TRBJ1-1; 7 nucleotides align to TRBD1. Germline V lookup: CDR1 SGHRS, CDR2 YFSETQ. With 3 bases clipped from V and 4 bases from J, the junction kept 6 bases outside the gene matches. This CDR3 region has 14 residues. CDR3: CASSSGQESTEAFF. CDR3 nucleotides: TGCGCCAGCAGCTCAGGACAGGAGAGCACTGAAGCTTTCTTT.

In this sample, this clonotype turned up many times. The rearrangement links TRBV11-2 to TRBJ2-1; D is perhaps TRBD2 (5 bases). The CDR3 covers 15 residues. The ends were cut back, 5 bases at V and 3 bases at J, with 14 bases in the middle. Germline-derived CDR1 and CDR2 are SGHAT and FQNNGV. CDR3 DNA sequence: TGTGCCAGCAGCCTAGCCCCGCTACTCTACAATGAGCAGTTCTTC. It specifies CASSLAPLLYNEQFF. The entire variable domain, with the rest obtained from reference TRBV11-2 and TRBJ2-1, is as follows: EAGVAQSPRYKIIEKRQSVAFWCNPISGHATLYWYQQILGQGPKLLIQFQNNGVVDDSQLPKDRFSAERLKGVDSTLKIQPAKLEDSAVYLCASSLAPLLYNEQFFGPGTRLTVL.

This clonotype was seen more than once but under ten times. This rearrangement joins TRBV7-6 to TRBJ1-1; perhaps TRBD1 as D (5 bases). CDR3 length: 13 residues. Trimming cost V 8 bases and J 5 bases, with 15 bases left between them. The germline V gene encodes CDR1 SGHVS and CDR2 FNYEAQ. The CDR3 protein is CASGKVGGTEAFF. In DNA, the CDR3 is TGTGCCAGCGGAAAGGTTGGGGGAACTGAAGCTTTCTTT.

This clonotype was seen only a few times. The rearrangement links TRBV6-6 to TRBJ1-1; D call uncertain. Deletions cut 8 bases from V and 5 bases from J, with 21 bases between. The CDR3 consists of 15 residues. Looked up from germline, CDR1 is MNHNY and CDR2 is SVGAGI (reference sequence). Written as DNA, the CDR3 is TGTGCCAGCGGCTCACGTAGAGCCTCGGGGACTGAAGCTTTCTTT. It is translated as CASGSRRASGTEAFF.